These 19 T cell receptor beta chains were sequenced from one sample in a study of liver allograft versus peripheral blood T cells. Across the whole study: Transplanted livers held T cell receptor repertoires, and these were compared with repertoires in recipients' peripheral blood.

In TCRdb, the reads were re-called with MiXCR into one record per CDR3 protein. The sample lists 8,000 to 9,500 distinct CDR3 sequences; 19% were seen once. The receptors originated from a human patient who had a liver transplant. Part of the T cells may come from the graft donor.

By proportion, this clonotype is medium-sized (0.01 to 0.1%). V gene TRBV14 combines with J gene TRBJ1-1, with 7 nucleotides matching TRBD1. The CDR3 loop spans 14 amino acids. Looked up from germline, CDR1 is SGHDN and CDR2 is FVKESK. Unmatched junction bases numbered 13, after V lost 4 bases and J lost 11 bases. The CDR3 sequence is CASSPSGGGNLAFF. CDR3 bases: TGTGCCAGCAGCCCCAGCGGAGGGGGCAATTTGGCTTTCTTT.

The chain couples TRBV7-9 to TRBJ2-7, with TRBD1 identical over 7 bases. The CDR3 is 14 residues long. Trimming removed 6 bases from V and 3 bases from J; junction bases left unmatched: 8. Germline loops: CDR1 SEHNR, CDR2 FQNEAQ (reference sequence). CDR3 region: CASSSDRARYEQYF. The CDR3 DNA reads TGTGCCAGCAGTTCCGACAGGGCGCGCTACGAGCAGTACTTC.

This clonotype occurred many times. The V gene is TRBV5-4, the J gene TRBJ2-7, with D perhaps matching TRBD1 (5 bases). This CDR3 has 14 amino acids. V dropped 2 bases and J dropped 7 bases, with 16 bases sitting between them. Germline V gene lookup returns CDR1 SGHNT and CDR2 YYREEE (reference sequence). The chain's CDR3 is CASSLGQSPREQYF. The CDR3 DNA reads TGTGCCAGCAGCTTAGGACAATCCCCTAGAGAGCAGTACTTC.

DNA of the CDR3: TGTGCCAGCGGGGGCTCCTACAATGAGCAGTTCTTC. Translated, it gives CASGGSYNEQFF. The chain combines TRBV12-3 or TRBV12-4 with TRBJ2-1; D could derive from TRBD1 or TRBD2 (5 bases each). The CDR3 spans 12 residues. V was clipped by 8 bases and J by 0 bases, with 5 bases between them.

This sequence joins TRBV10-3 and TRBJ1-2; 10 positions agree with TRBD1. This CDR3 comprises 14 residues. The V gene's germline CDR1 is ENHRY and CDR2 SYGVKD. V was clipped by 5 bases and J by 6 bases; unmatched bases: 6. The CDR3 sequence is CAISPVGTGDGYTF. CDR3 coding DNA: TGTGCCATCAGTCCCGTGGGGACAGGGGATGGCTACACCTTC.

By share, this clonotype counts as medium-sized (0.01 to 0.1%). The rearrangement uses TRBV15 and TRBJ2-7, with TRBD1 matching 8 bases. The CDR3 contains 15 residues. The V segment lost 3 bases and the J segment 6 bases; nucleotides outside the gene matches: 10. Germline V lookup: CDR1 LNHNV, CDR2 YYDKDF (reference sequence). CDR3 amino acids: CATSRRRTGNSEQYF. The CDR3 nucleotides read TGTGCCACCAGCAGGAGACGGACAGGGAATTCCGAGCAGTACTTC.

This clonotype was seen at least ten times. The V call is TRBV7-9, the J call TRBJ1-1; TRBD1 aligns across 9 bases. CDR3 size: 14 residues. Germline values: CDR1 SEHNR, CDR2 FQNEAQ (reference sequence). Trimming took 1 base from V and 4 from J; bases not matched to a gene: 1. The DNA for the CDR3 is TGTGCCAGCAGCTTAGAGGACAGGGGCACTGAAGCTTTCTTT. Residues: CASSLEDRGTEAFF.

This clonotype is medium-sized (0.01 to 0.1%) by share. This chain uses TRBV29-1 with TRBJ1-1; 7 bases are shared with TRBD1. J was trimmed by 4 bases and V by 4 bases; bases with no gene match: 9. This CDR3 has 14 amino acids. Germline CDR1 and CDR2: SQVTM and ANQGSEA. The CDR3 DNA is TGCAGCGTTGGACCTCGAGGGGGCGCCACTGAAGCTTTCTTT. Protein: CSVGPRGGATEAFF. Variable domain in full (rest from reference TRBV29-1 and TRBJ1-1): SAVISQKPSRDICQRGTSLTIQCQVDSQVTMMFWYRQQPGQSLTLIATANQGSEATYESGFVIDKFPISRPNLTFSTLTVSNMSPEDSSIYLCSVGPRGGATEAFFGQGTRLTVV.

This clonotype was seen more than once but under ten times. The V gene is TRBV10-3, the J gene TRBJ1-5; possible D gene TRBD1, 6 bases. Trimming stripped 3 bases from V and 3 bases from J, with 15 bases between. The CDR3 has 16 amino acids. Germline V lookup: CDR1 ENHRY, CDR2 SYGVKD. The CDR3 protein is CAISEGGGPDNQPQHF. CDR3 coding DNA: TGTGCCATCAGTGAAGGGGGGGGGCCAGACAATCAGCCCCAGCATTTT.

The CDR3 DNA follows: TGTGCCAGCAGTCCTAGACAGGGACACGATACGCAGTATTTT. The encoded protein is CASSPRQGHDTQYF. The V call is TRBV27, the J call TRBJ2-3; 7 positions match TRBD1. Trimming cost V 5 bases and J 6 bases; bases outside gene matches: 8. The V gene's germline CDR1 is MNHEY and CDR2 SMNVEV (reference sequence). This CDR3 is built from 14 residues.

A few counts support this clonotype. The rearrangement joins TRBV2 to TRBJ1-1; possible D gene TRBD1, 5 bases. Trimming left V 8 bases short and J 10 bases short, with 23 bases between. Germline V gene lookup returns CDR1 SNHLY and CDR2 FYNNEI. The CDR3 extends over 14 amino acids. CDR3 bases: TGTGCCAGCGAATTTGGGGCAGGGCCGGTTATAGCTTTCTTT. Encoded protein: CASEFGAGPVIAFF.

Points on this clonotype: A much larger clone sits a single nucleotide away, making a read error possible. V is TRBV19 and J is TRBJ1-1; D gene ambiguous. The CDR3 is made up of 14 amino acids. Germline V gives CDR1 LNHDA, CDR2 SQIVND (reference sequence). The CDR3 loop reads CASSIGTDHTEVFF. DNA for the CDR3: TGTGCCAGTAGTATAGGAACAGATCACACTGAAGTTTTCTTT.

The chain is built from TRBV2 and TRBJ1-1; possible D gene TRBD1, 6 bases. The V gene's germline CDR1 is SNHLY and CDR2 FYNNEI. The CDR3 extends over 14 amino acids. The V end was cut by 7 bases, the J end by 0 bases, with 12 bases between. The CDR3, as DNA: TGTGCCAGCATGACAGACAGGTTGAACACTGAAGCTTTCTTT. Translating it yields CASMTDRLNTEAFF.

CDR3 protein: CASSLEYRGIANEQYF. The CDR3 nucleotides are TGTGCCAGCAGCTTAGAATACAGGGGAATTGCTAACGAGCAGTACTTC. V is TRBV7-9 and J is TRBJ2-7; TRBD1 aligns across 7 bases. V lost 1 base, J lost 5 bases, and 11 bases stayed unmatched. Germline lookup yields CDR1 SEHNR and CDR2 FQNEAQ (reference sequence). The CDR3 loop spans 16 amino acids.

CDR3 residues: CASSQKGGSYEQYF. The CDR3 DNA is TGCGCCAGCAGCCAAAAGGGCGGGTCCTACGAGCAGTACTTC. The chain employs TRBV4-1 and TRBJ2-7; maybe TRBD2 (5 bases). The germline gives CDR1 MGHRA, CDR2 YSYEKL. Trimming shortened V by 2 bases and J by 1 base, and 9 bases separated the two germline ends. CDR3 size: 14 residues.

This clonotype was found a few times. The rearrangement joins TRBV12-3 or TRBV12-4 to TRBJ2-1, with unresolved D. The CDR3 spans 15 residues. The V end was cut by 0 bases, the J end by 0 bases, with 6 bases between. CDR3 region: CASSLAGSSYNEQFF. The CDR3 DNA is TGTGCCAGCAGTTTAGCTGGAAGCTCCTACAATGAGCAGTTCTTC.

This clonotype is categorized as medium-sized. The chain employs TRBV6-6 and TRBJ1-1; D is undetermined. Germline assignment: CDR1 MNHNY and CDR2 SVGAGI (reference sequence). Trimming took off 8 bases at V and 0 bases at J, with 31 bases between the two ends. The CDR3 consists of 20 residues. The CDR3: CASLGNGRRADRGMNTEAFF. CDR3 coding DNA: TGTGCCAGCTTGGGAAACGGGCGTCGAGCAGATCGTGGGATGAACACTGAAGCTTTCTTT.

This clonotype appeared many times. The gene calls are TRBV6-2 or TRBV6-3 and TRBJ2-7; no definite D call. The V end lost 2 bases, the J end lost 5 bases, and 4 bases lay between the germline ends. The CDR3 totals 11 residues. Per germline, CDR1 MNHEY and CDR2 SVGEGT. The CDR3 region is CASSYPHEQYF. The CDR3 region has the DNA TGTGCCAGCAGTTACCCGCACGAGCAGTACTTC.

This clonotype was counted a few times. The J gene is TRBJ2-7, the V gene TRBV7-2, with D possibly called TRBD1 or TRBD2 (7 bases each). V lost 5 bases and J lost 2, with 16 bases in between. Germline CDR1 and CDR2: SGHTA and FQGNSA. CDR3 length: 15 residues. The CDR3 reads CASSARGGPTYEQYF. CDR3 nucleotides: TGTGCCAGCAGCGCCAGGGGGGGGCCTACCTACGAGCAGTACTTC.